The 7 T cell receptor beta chains in this list originate from one sample, sequenced in a study of regulatory T cells in long-lasting Graves disease. Time point meaning: persistent/refractory GD, antithyroid drugs over 5 years with positive TRAb. RNA from PBMCs was the source of the TCR library. Investigators prepared the TCR beta libraries by applying iRepertoire HTBI primers and Arm-PCR of CDR3 regions. TCRdb reprocessed the multiplex PCR reads via MiXCR and lists one record per CDR3 protein. This table has a few hundred thousand distinct CDR3 sequences, under 25% appearing once. The sample was peripheral blood mononuclear cells (PBMCs), taken when the disease was refractory, from a patient treated with antithyroid drugs. These receptor sequences come from a female donor with Graves disease.

This clonotype was picked up many times. The chain uses TRBV6-1 and TRBJ1-2; TRBD1 agrees at 12 bases. With 6 bases clipped from V and 7 bases from J, the junction kept 15 bases outside the gene matches. The CDR3 runs 17 residues. Per the germline V gene, CDR1 is MNHNS and CDR2 is SASEGT. This CDR3 reads CASSPFLGQGAVFGYTF. The CDR3 coding sequence is TGTGCCAGCAGCCCCTTTTTGGGACAGGGGGCTGTATTTGGCTACACCTTC.

The sample holds a few counts of this clonotype. A clone one base away is much larger, so this may be a read error. The V and J genes are TRBV28 and TRBJ2-7; D call uncertain. The germline V gene encodes CDR1 MDHEN and CDR2 SYDVKM. The CDR3 loop spans 10 amino acids. Trimming removed 6 bases from V and 4 bases from J, with 4 bases in between. The CDR3 nucleotides read TGTGCCAGCAGATTTTACGAGCAGTACTTC. Translating it yields CASRFYEQYF.

The chain carries TRBV19 and TRBJ2-1; perhaps TRBD2 as D (6 bases). CDR3 length: 17 amino acids. V was trimmed by 5 bases and J by 1 base, leaving 18 bases between them. From germline, CDR1 is LNHDA and CDR2 SQIVND (reference sequence). The CDR3 spells CASSVSYGGLSYNEQFF. The CDR3 DNA follows: TGTGCCAGTAGTGTCAGCTATGGGGGGTTATCCTACAATGAGCAGTTCTTC.

This chain joins TRBV11-3 and TRBJ1-2; possible D gene TRBD1, 5 bases. CDR1 is SGHNT, CDR2 YENEEA, per germline. The CDR3 is made up of 13 amino acids. V lost 5 bases, J lost 8 bases, and 15 bases lay in between. In nucleotides, the CDR3 is TGTGCCAGCAGCCCGGGACCGGACCGAGGCTACACCTTC. Its protein product is CASSPGPDRGYTF.

This clonotype came up many times. The chain employs TRBV28 and TRBJ1-5; 8 bases fit TRBD1. The V and J ends lost 3 bases and 5 bases, in that order; junction bases with no gene match: 3. Germline CDR1 MDHEN, CDR2 SYDVKM. The CDR3 is made up of 14 amino acids. CDR3 sequence: CASSLGQEDQPQHF. DNA for the CDR3: TGTGCCAGCAGTTTGGGACAGGAGGATCAGCCCCAGCATTTT. The complete variable domain, with remaining parts taken from reference TRBV28 and TRBJ1-5, reads DVKVTQSSRYLVKRTGEKVFLECVQDMDHENMFWYRQDPGLGLRLIYFSYDVKMKEKGDIPEGYSVSREKKERFSLILESASTNQTSMYLCASSLGQEDQPQHFGDGTRLSIL.

The V gene is TRBV18, the J gene TRBJ2-5; possible D gene TRBD2, 6 bases. CDR1 and CDR2 (germline): KGHSH, LQKENI. Deletions cut 0 bases from V and 2 bases from J, with 10 bases between. The CDR3 loop spans 15 amino acids. This CDR3 reads CASSPPGGFQETQYF. The DNA of the CDR3 is TGTGCCAGCTCACCACCCGGGGGATTTCAAGAGACCCAGTACTTC.

This sequence joins TRBV4-3 and TRBJ1-2; D not resolved. CDR3 length equals 15 residues. The germline V gene encodes CDR1 LGHNA and CDR2 YSLEER. Trimming left V 4 bases short and J 0 bases short, with 12 bases between. CDR3 in amino acids: CASSPTGRTNYGYTF. DNA for the CDR3: TGCGCCAGCAGCCCGACGGGAAGGACTAACTATGGCTACACCTTC.